Shown below are 23 T cell receptor beta chains from a single sample sequenced in a study of T cell clonotyping in hematopoietic cell transplantation. Profiled with immunoSEQ multiplex PCR; TCRdb holds only in-frame clones, not every one. The sample has 9,000 to 13,000 clones, approximately 88% seen once; the top ten hold 30% to 40%. Sequenced material: PBMCs, taken 180 days after allogeneic stem cell transplant. The receptors originated from a male patient aged 55 to 69 who had an allogeneic stem cell transplant from an unrelated donor, so the T cells may come from the graft donor. Some clones in this sample may be carry-over from other donors' samples.

The V and J genes are TRBV2 and TRBJ1-6, with a weak D call TRBD1 (5 bases). The V and J ends lost 4 bases and 7 bases respectively, with 11 bases between them. CDR3 length: 14 residues. The germline gives CDR1 SNHLY, CDR2 FYNNEI. The CDR3 DNA reads TGTGCCAGCAGTGGAGGCAGGGTCAATTCACCCCTCCACTTT. Its translation: CASSGGRVNSPLHF.

The chain links TRBV29-1 to TRBJ1-1; the match to TRBD1 covers 8 bases. Germline V gives CDR1 SQVTM, CDR2 ANQGSEA. CDR3 length: 14 residues. J gave up 0 bases and V 7 bases, and 7 bases lay outside the gene matches. CDR3 protein: CSASQGGMNTEAFF. The CDR3, as DNA: TGCAGCGCCTCACAGGGGGGTATGAACACTGAAGCTTTCTTT.

V is TRBV19 and J is TRBJ2-7, with TRBD2 as a possible D gene (5 bases). V lost 8 bases and J lost 2, with 10 bases in between. The CDR3 runs 12 residues. Looked up from germline, CDR1 is LNHDA and CDR2 is SQIVND (reference sequence). Here the CDR3 DNA reads TGTGCCAGTGAGGACGGGGCCTACGAGCAGTACTTC. It yields the protein CASEDGAYEQYF.

The chain employs TRBV11-2 and TRBJ1-1; 8 bases line up with TRBD1. The CDR3 covers 14 residues. CDR1 is SGHAT and CDR2 is FQNNGV in the germline V gene. V trimming: 5 bases; J trimming: 4 bases; junction bases outside the gene matches: 6. The CDR3 region is CASSQRQGITEAFF. The CDR3 bases are TGTGCCAGCAGCCAAAGACAGGGGATCACTGAAGCTTTCTTT.

This chain connects TRBV27 to TRBJ2-2, with D unresolved. The germline V and J ends were trimmed by 2 bases and 1 base, with 5 bases remaining between them. Germline V lookup: CDR1 MNHEY, CDR2 SMNVEV (reference sequence). This CDR3 is 14 amino acids long. The DNA for the CDR3 is TGTGCCAGCAGTTTACGGCAGAACACCGGGGAGCTGTTTTTT. Translation: CASSLRQNTGELFF.

The rearrangement links TRBV5-6 to TRBJ2-3; 12 bases line up with TRBD2. The CDR3 has 16 amino acids. J lost 7 bases, V lost 4 bases, and 10 bases had no gene match. In germline, CDR1 is SGHDT, CDR2 YYEEEE. CDR3: CASSNPPSGGAYTQYF. The CDR3 bases are TGTGCCAGCAGCAACCCCCCTAGCGGGGGGGCTTATACGCAGTATTTT.

The count of this clone is one. The rearrangement links TRBV2 to TRBJ2-2; TRBD1 or TRBD2 may be the D gene (5 bases each). The CDR3 runs to 16 residues. CDR1 is SNHLY and CDR2 is FYNNEI in the germline V gene. Trimming took 6 bases from V and 0 from J, leaving 14 bases between them. The CDR3 is CASSRRTKTNTGELFF. The CDR3, as DNA: TGTGCCAGCAGCCGGAGGACAAAAACGAACACCGGGGAGCTGTTTTTT.

The gene calls are TRBV10-1 and TRBJ2-7; the D gene is possibly TRBD2 (7 bases). There are 14 residues in the CDR3. Trimming left V 4 bases short and J 5 bases short, with 15 bases between. Germline V gene lookup returns CDR1 WNHNN and CDR2 SYGVQD (reference sequence). The CDR3 here is CASSGGGGLHEQYF. The CDR3 nucleotides are TGCGCCAGCAGTGGAGGGGGAGGGCTCCACGAGCAGTACTTC.

V usage is TRBV2 and J usage is TRBJ2-2; 15 nucleotides match TRBD2. Losses at the gene ends were 6 bases for V and 6 bases for J; bases not matched to a gene: 5. CDR1 and CDR2 (germline): SNHLY, FYNNEI. This CDR3 contains 16 residues. The DNA for the CDR3 is TGTGCCAGCAGACCGGGACTAGCGGGGGGCGCCGGGGAGCTGTTTTTT. Protein sequence: CASRPGLAGGAGELFF.

This sequence joins TRBV7-3 and TRBJ2-3; TRBD1 aligns across 8 bases. The CDR3 has 14 residues. Trimming took 4 bases from V and 4 from J; bases not matched to a gene: 4. Germline V lookup: CDR1 SGHTA, CDR2 FQGTGA. The CDR3 DNA reads TGTGCCAGCAGCTACAGGGGGATCCCAGATACGCAGTATTTT. It codes for CASSYRGIPDTQYF.

The V gene is TRBV10-1, the J gene TRBJ2-5, with TRBD2 matching 13 bases. This CDR3 comprises 18 residues. The V and J ends lost 5 bases and 2 bases, in that order; junction bases with no gene match: 11. In germline, CDR1 is WNHNN, CDR2 SYGVQD (reference sequence). CDR3 bases: TGCGCCAGCAGTAATCAGACTAGCGGGGGGCGACCACAAGAGACCCAGTACTTC. It translates to CASSNQTSGGRPQETQYF.

The V gene is TRBV6-6, the J gene TRBJ2-5; TRBD1 might be the D (6 bases). Germline assignment: CDR1 MNHNY and CDR2 SVGAGI (reference sequence). This CDR3 has 13 amino acids. Trimming stripped 4 bases from V and 6 bases from J, with 12 bases between. The CDR3 region has the DNA TGTGCCAGCAGTTCAACAGGGACGCAGACCCAGTACTTC. It specifies CASSSTGTQTQYF.

This clone appeared a few times. V and J are TRBV5-1 and TRBJ2-3; D call uncertain. Per the germline V gene, CDR1 is SGHRS and CDR2 is YFSETQ. The CDR3 has 11 residues. Trimming cost V 8 bases and J 4 bases, with 8 bases left between them. CDR3 residues: CASSQADTQYF. The CDR3 nucleotides read TGCGCCAGTAGCCAGGCAGATACGCAGTATTTT.

V and J are TRBV29-1 and TRBJ1-1; D perhaps matches TRBD1 (5 bases). Germline-derived CDR1 and CDR2 are SQVTM and ANQGSEA. V lost 7 bases and J 6 bases, leaving 15 bases between the germline ends. The CDR3 spans 12 residues. CDR3 nucleotide sequence: TGCAGCGCCGGGGGGGTTAGCGCTGAAGCTTTCTTT. Residues: CSAGGVSAEAFF.

The chain has TRBV5-6 and TRBJ1-2; 9 bases are a match to TRBD1. Per germline, CDR1 SGHDT and CDR2 YYEEEE. The V gene end was trimmed by 2 bases and the J gene end by 4 bases; junction bases not matched to a gene: 9. The CDR3 contains 16 residues. The CDR3 reads CASSFLGTGSPYGYTF. In nucleotides, the CDR3 is TGTGCCAGCAGCTTCCTCGGGACAGGGAGTCCCTATGGCTACACCTTC.

This rearrangement joins TRBV9 to TRBJ2-5; 15 bases align to TRBD2. The CDR3 is made up of 16 amino acids. Looked up from germline, CDR1 is SGDLS and CDR2 is YYNGEE. J was trimmed by 6 bases and V by 0 bases; bases with no gene match: 3. In nucleotides, the CDR3 is TGTGCCAGCAGCGTAGGGGGGACTAGCGGGGGGAAGACCCAGTACTTC. Residues: CASSVGGTSGGKTQYF. The full variable domain, its missing parts supplied by reference TRBV9 and TRBJ2-5, is DSGVTQTPKHLITATGQRVTLRCSPRSGDLSVYWYQQSLDQGLQFLIQYYNGEERAKGNILERFSAQQFPDLHSELNLSSLELGDSALYFCASSVGGTSGGKTQYFGPGTRLLVL.

This chain connects TRBV5-1 to TRBJ2-5; 8 bases are shared with TRBD1. The V gene's germline CDR1 is SGHRS and CDR2 YFSETQ. V gave up 3 bases and J gave up 4 bases; unmatched junction bases: 5. CDR3 length equals 14 residues. The DNA for the CDR3 is TGCGCCAGCAGCTCGACAGGGGTTTTAGAGACCCAGTACTTC. It translates to CASSSTGVLETQYF.

This rearrangement joins TRBV11-2 to TRBJ2-7; tentative D call: TRBD2 (5 bases). The CDR3 contains 14 residues. CDR1 SGHAT and CDR2 FQNNGV come from the germline V gene. V lost 0 bases and J 1 base, leaving 7 bases between the germline ends. CDR3 DNA: TGTGCCAGCAGCTTAGATAGGACTTCCTACGAGCAGTACTTC. Its protein product is CASSLDRTSYEQYF.

The chain carries TRBV6-6 and TRBJ1-1; D unresolved. The V gene's germline CDR1 is MNHNY and CDR2 SVGAGI (reference sequence). This CDR3 has 11 residues. The V gene lost 8 bases and the J gene lost 4 bases, with 8 bases spanning the gap. This CDR3 is CASPSATEAFF. The DNA of the CDR3 is TGTGCCAGCCCTTCAGCCACTGAAGCTTTCTTT.

V gene TRBV5-4 combines with J gene TRBJ1-1; TRBD1 might be the D (5 bases). Trimming left V 2 bases short and J 0 bases short, with 8 bases between. CDR1 and CDR2 (germline): SGHNT, YYREEE (reference sequence). This CDR3 spans 14 amino acids. The DNA for the CDR3 is TGTGCCAGCAGCTTACAGGACATGAACACTGAAGCTTTCTTT. As protein: CASSLQDMNTEAFF. Full variable domain (rest looked up from reference TRBV5-4 and TRBJ1-1): ETGVTQSPTHLIKTRGQQVTLRCSSQSGHNTVSWYQQALGQGPQFIFQYYREEENGRGNFPPRFSGLQFPNYSSELNVNALELDDSALYLCASSLQDMNTEAFFGQGTRLTVV.

The chain is built from TRBV19 and TRBJ2-1; 7 nucleotides agree with TRBD1. CDR1 LNHDA and CDR2 SQIVND come from the germline V gene (reference sequence). The length of the CDR3 is 16 residues. Losses at the gene ends were 5 bases for V and 0 bases for J; bases not matched to a gene: 7. CDR3 in amino acids: CASSQDGDSSYNEQFF. The DNA for the CDR3 is TGTGCCAGTAGTCAAGACGGGGACAGCTCCTACAATGAGCAGTTCTTC.

This chain connects TRBV9 to TRBJ1-3; no clear D. V lost 3 bases to trimming and J lost 4 bases, with 14 bases between them. In germline, CDR1 is SGDLS, CDR2 YYNGEE. The CDR3 contains 15 residues. CDR3 protein: CASSATTGSGNTIYF. Written as DNA, the CDR3 is TGTGCCAGCAGCGCCACAACGGGGTCGGGAAACACCATATATTTT.

V gene TRBV7-9 combines with J gene TRBJ1-1; no clear D gene. Trimming took off 6 bases at V and 5 bases at J, with 13 bases between the two ends. Germline values: CDR1 SEHNR, CDR2 FQNEAQ (reference sequence). The CDR3 is 13 residues long. The CDR3 nucleotides are TGTGCCAGCAGAAGCATTGCGGGGACTGAAGCTTTCTTT. It is translated as CASRSIAGTEAFF.